This T cell receptor (beta chain) derives from a study of T cells after yellow fever vaccination. Whole-study context: Investigators used CD3, CD45RA, CCR7 and CD95 to sort the EM, EMRA, CM and Tscm memory subsets.

CDR1 and CDR2 from the germline V gene are DFQATT and SNEGSKA (reference sequence). V trimming: 1 base; J trimming: 1 base; junction bases outside the gene matches: 0. The CDR3 has 15 amino acids. This clonotype ranks as medium-sized. Findings and limits, study-wide: The appearance of a small share of clonotypes in both CD4 and CD8 compartments was observed. Most clones from primary vaccination were detected again post-booster (almost 98% CD4, 88% CD8). Any FACS-sorted repertoire could hold abundant clonotypes that contaminate it from the bulk population.

TCRdb fed the 5' RACE reads into MiXCR, producing one record per CDR3 protein. This table has approximately 10,000 distinct CDR3 sequences, 5.8% appearing once. Source: PBMCs, either bulk or a sorted T-cell subset (CD4+, CD8+, memory, or dextramer-sorted; not recorded which), taken on the day of the yellow fever booster vaccination. The chain couples TRBV20-1 to TRBJ2-5; 13 nucleotides match TRBD2. This clonotype was sampled from a man aged 25-45 years who received the YFV17D yellow fever vaccine. The DNA of the CDR3 is TGCAGTGCTAGAGGGACTAGCGGGGGCCAAGAGACCCAGTACTTC. Residues: CSARGTSGGQETQYF.